These 15 T cell receptor beta chains were all obtained from the same sample, sequenced in a study of STAT3 mutations in large granular lymphocyte leukemia. No cognate antigen is known for these TCRs. Study observations and caveats: Every T-LGLL patient had at least one immunodominant TCRbeta clonotype.

TCRdb's copy holds only in-frame clones and misses some; the assay was immunoSEQ multiplex PCR. This table holds about 8,600 clones, about 89% found once. The sequencing sample was made of peripheral blood mononuclear cells. These receptors were obtained from an elderly man with T-cell large granular lymphocyte leukemia. Some clones in this sample may be carry-over from other donors' samples.

V gene TRBV27 combines with J gene TRBJ2-3; tentatively, D is TRBD2 (7 bases). The V end was cut by 3 bases, the J end by 2 bases, with 12 bases between. The CDR3 runs 15 residues. Germline V gene sequence: CDR1 MNHEY, CDR2 SMNVEV (reference sequence). CDR3 coding DNA: TGTGCCAGCAGTTTCGGGGGGCGGATCACAGATACGCAGTATTTT. This codes for CASSFGGRITDTQYF.

This chain connects TRBV5-4 to TRBJ2-2, with TRBD2 matching over 7 bases. This CDR3 comprises 16 residues. V was pared by 1 base and J by 1 base, with 4 bases of the junction left unmatched. Germline loops: CDR1 SGHNT, CDR2 YYREEE (reference sequence). CDR3 coding DNA: TGTGCCAGCAGCTTGTCCGGACTAGGGAACACCGGGGAGCTGTTTTTT. Amino acid sequence: CASSLSGLGNTGELFF. Variable domain in full (rest from reference TRBV5-4 and TRBJ2-2): ETGVTQSPTHLIKTRGQQVTLRCSSQSGHNTVSWYQQALGQGPQFIFQYYREEENGRGNFPPRFSGLQFPNYSSELNVNALELDDSALYLCASSLSGLGNTGELFFGEGSRLTVL.

The chain recombines TRBV29-1 with TRBJ1-2; no clear D. V gave up 4 bases and J gave up 8 bases, with 17 bases separating them. The CDR3 sequence is 13 residues long. In germline, CDR1 is SQVTM, CDR2 ANQGSEA. The CDR3 reads CSVAESLSRGYTF. The CDR3 nucleotides read TGCAGCGTTGCCGAGAGCCTTTCGAGGGGCTACACCTTC.

The chain is built from TRBV18 and TRBJ1-2, with TRBD1 identical over 8 bases. J lost 3 bases, V lost 4 bases, and 1 base had no gene match. The germline V gene has CDR1 KGHSH and CDR2 LQKENI. The CDR3 length is 13 residues. The CDR3 DNA follows: TGTGCCAGCTCACAGGACAGGGACTATGGCTACACCTTC. This translates into CASSQDRDYGYTF.

This sequence joins TRBV10-2 and TRBJ1-6; D unclear. Germline loops: CDR1 WSHSY, CDR2 SAAADI. Deletions cut 6 bases from V and 7 bases from J, with 7 bases between. The CDR3 totals 12 residues. CDR3 coding DNA: TGCGCCAGCAGGTTATTGAATTCACCCCTCCACTTT. Residues: CASRLLNSPLHF.

The V call is TRBV7-2, the J call TRBJ2-3; maybe TRBD2 (6 bases). The germline V gene has CDR1 SGHTA and CDR2 FQGNSA. V lost 1 base and J lost 0, with 8 bases in between. This CDR3 has 15 residues. The CDR3 region is CASSLVAGSTDTQYF. The DNA of the CDR3 is TGTGCCAGCAGCTTAGTGGCGGGAAGCACAGATACGCAGTATTTT.

The genes are TRBV7-2 and TRBJ2-5; no clear D gene. This CDR3 is 14 amino acids long. Germline assignment: CDR1 SGHTA and CDR2 FQGNSA. V dropped 0 bases and J dropped 5 bases, with 10 bases sitting between them. The CDR3 reads CASSLASTRETQYF. The CDR3 DNA sequence: TGTGCCAGCAGCTTAGCCTCTACCCGCGAGACCCAGTACTTC.

This clone was detected a few times. The V and J genes are TRBV7-2 and TRBJ1-1, with D uncertain. The V end was cut by 0 bases, the J end by 0 bases, with 11 bases between. This CDR3 region has 16 residues. Germline V gene lookup returns CDR1 SGHTA and CDR2 FQGNSA. The CDR3 DNA reads as TGTGCCAGCAGCTTAGCACAAGGGAGAATGAACACTGAAGCTTTCTTT. Protein: CASSLAQGRMNTEAFF.

This chain uses TRBV5-5 with TRBJ1-6, with TRBD1 as a possible D gene (5 bases). Germline V gene data show CDR1 as SGHKS and CDR2 as YYEKEE (reference sequence). The CDR3 is 15 residues long. V was pared by 3 bases and J by 5 bases, with 12 bases between. The CDR3 region has the DNA TGTGCCAGCAGCTGGGGGACCGCCGATAATTCACCCCTCCACTTT. It translates to CASSWGTADNSPLHF.

This chain links TRBV27 with TRBJ2-1; D uncertain. The CDR3 has 15 residues. V was cut by 2 bases and J by 2 bases, with 10 bases left in between. Per germline, CDR1 MNHEY and CDR2 SMNVEV (reference sequence). The chain's CDR3 is CASSLLPSTYNEQFF. CDR3 nucleotides: TGTGCCAGCAGTTTACTCCCATCCACCTACAATGAGCAGTTCTTC.

The rearrangement joins TRBV18 to TRBJ2-2, with no clear D. V lost 2 bases and J lost 3, with 4 bases in between. The CDR3 contains 13 residues. Germline assignment: CDR1 KGHSH and CDR2 LQKENI. The CDR3 is CASSPRDTGELFF. CDR3 DNA sequence: TGTGCCAGCTCACCAAGGGACACCGGGGAGCTGTTTTTT.

This chain links TRBV19 with TRBJ1-5; 8 nucleotides match TRBD1. Germline assignment: CDR1 LNHDA and CDR2 SQIVND (reference sequence). V trimming: 6 bases; J trimming: 7 bases; junction bases outside the gene matches: 5. This CDR3 has 13 residues. CDR3 amino acids: CASSKTGDQPQHF. DNA of the CDR3: TGTGCCAGTAGCAAGACAGGGGACCAGCCCCAGCATTTT.

The CDR3 nucleotides read TGCGCCAGCAGCTTGGTTTCTGCCACCAAAAACATTCAGTACTTC. It specifies CASSLVSATKNIQYF. V is TRBV5-1 and J is TRBJ2-4; no firm D call. CDR1 is SGHRS and CDR2 is YFSETQ in the germline V gene. There are 15 residues in the CDR3. V lost 0 bases and J lost 2, with 9 bases in between.

The chain carries TRBV4-3 and TRBJ2-3, with 9 nucleotides matching TRBD2. In germline, CDR1 is LGHNA, CDR2 YSLEER. V lost 0 bases and J lost 0; bases outside the gene matches: 7. This CDR3 spans 18 amino acids. The CDR3 DNA sequence: TGCGCCAGCAGCCAAGATCCGACTAGCGGCACTAGCACAGATACGCAGTATTTT. This sequence encodes CASSQDPTSGTSTDTQYF.

This clone turned up a few times. The CDR3 loop reads CASSPQISSSPIYF. The CDR3 DNA reads as TGTGCCAGCAGTCCACAGATAAGTTCCAGTCCCATATATTTT. This rearrangement joins TRBV27 to TRBJ1-3, with D hard to call. V shed 5 bases and J shed 11 bases, with 19 bases lying between them. Germline CDR1 and CDR2: MNHEY and SMNVEV (reference sequence). The CDR3 is 14 amino acids.